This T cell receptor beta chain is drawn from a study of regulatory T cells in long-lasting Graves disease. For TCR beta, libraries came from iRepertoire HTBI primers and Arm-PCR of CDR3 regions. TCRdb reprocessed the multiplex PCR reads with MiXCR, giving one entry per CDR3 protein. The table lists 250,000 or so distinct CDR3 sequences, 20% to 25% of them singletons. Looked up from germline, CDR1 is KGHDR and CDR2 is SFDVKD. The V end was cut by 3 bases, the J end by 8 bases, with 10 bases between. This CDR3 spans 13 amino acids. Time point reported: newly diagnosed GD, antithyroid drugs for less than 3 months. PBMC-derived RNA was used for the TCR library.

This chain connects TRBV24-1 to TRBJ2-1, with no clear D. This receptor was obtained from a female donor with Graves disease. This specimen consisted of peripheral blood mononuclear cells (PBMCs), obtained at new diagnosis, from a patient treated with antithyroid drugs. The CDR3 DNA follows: TGTGCCACCAGTGATCCCTGGCAGGATGAGCAGTTCTTC. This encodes CATSDPWQDEQFF.